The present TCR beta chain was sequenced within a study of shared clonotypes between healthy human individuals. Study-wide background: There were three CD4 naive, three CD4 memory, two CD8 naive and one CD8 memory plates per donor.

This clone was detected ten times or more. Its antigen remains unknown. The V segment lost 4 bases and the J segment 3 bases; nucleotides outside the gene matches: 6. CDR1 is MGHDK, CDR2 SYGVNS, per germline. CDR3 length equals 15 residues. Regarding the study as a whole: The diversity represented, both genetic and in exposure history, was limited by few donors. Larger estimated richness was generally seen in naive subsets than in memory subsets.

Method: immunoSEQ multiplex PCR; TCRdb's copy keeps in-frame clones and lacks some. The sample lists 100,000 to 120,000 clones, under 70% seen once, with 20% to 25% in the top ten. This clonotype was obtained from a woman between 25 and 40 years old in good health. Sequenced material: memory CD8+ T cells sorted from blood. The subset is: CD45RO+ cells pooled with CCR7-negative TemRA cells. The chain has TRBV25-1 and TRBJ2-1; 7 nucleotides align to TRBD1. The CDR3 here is CASSVPGTVYNEQFF. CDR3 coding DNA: TGTGCCAGCAGTGTCCCCGGGACAGTCTACAATGAGCAGTTCTTC.